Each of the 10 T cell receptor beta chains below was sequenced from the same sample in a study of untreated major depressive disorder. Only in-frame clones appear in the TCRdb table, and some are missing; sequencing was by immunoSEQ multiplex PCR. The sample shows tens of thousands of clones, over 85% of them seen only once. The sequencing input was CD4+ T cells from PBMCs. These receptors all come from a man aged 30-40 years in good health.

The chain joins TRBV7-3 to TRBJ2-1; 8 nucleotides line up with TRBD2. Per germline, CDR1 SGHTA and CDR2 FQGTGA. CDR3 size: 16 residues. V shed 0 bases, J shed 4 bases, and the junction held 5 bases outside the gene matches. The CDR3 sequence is CASSLTAGEGYNEQFF. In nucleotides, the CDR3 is TGTGCCAGCAGCTTAACAGCGGGAGAAGGGTACAATGAGCAGTTCTTC. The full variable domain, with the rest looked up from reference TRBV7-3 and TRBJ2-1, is GAGVSQTPSNKVTEKGKYVELRCDPISGHTALYWYRQSLGQGPEFLIYFQGTGAADDSGLPNDRFFAVRPEGSVSTLKIQRTERGDSAVYLCASSLTAGEGYNEQFFGPGTRLTVL.

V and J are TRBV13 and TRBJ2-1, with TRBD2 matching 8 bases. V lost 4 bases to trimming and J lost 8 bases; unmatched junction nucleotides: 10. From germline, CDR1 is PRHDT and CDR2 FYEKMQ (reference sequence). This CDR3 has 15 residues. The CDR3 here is CASSSPGTSNDEQFF. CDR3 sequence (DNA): TGTGCCAGCAGCTCCCCTGGGACTAGTAACGATGAGCAGTTCTTC.

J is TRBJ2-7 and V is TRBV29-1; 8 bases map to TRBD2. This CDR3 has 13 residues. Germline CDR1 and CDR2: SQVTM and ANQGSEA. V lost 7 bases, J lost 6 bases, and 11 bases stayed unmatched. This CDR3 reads CSAGRGALGEQYF. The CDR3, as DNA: TGCAGCGCCGGGAGGGGGGCTCTCGGCGAGCAGTACTTC.

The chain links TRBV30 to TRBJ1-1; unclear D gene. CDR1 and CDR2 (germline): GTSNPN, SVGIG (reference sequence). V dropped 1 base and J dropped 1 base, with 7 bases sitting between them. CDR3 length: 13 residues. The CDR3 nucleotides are TGTGCCTGGAGTGACGGAGCGAACACTGAAGCTTTCTTT. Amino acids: CAWSDGANTEAFF. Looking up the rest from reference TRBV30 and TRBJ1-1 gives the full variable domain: SQTIHQWPATLVQPVGSPLSLECTVEGTSNPNLYWYRQAAGRGLQLLFYSVGIGQISSEVPQNLSASRPQDRQFILSSKKLLLSDSGFYLCAWSDGANTEAFFGQGTRLTVV.

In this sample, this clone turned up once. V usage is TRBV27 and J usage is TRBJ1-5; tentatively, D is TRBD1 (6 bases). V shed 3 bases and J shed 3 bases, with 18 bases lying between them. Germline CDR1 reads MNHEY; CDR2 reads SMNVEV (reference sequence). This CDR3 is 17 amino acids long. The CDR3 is CASSFSHRGGTNQPQHF. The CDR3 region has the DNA TGTGCCAGCAGTTTCTCCCACCGGGGGGGCACCAATCAGCCCCAGCATTTT.

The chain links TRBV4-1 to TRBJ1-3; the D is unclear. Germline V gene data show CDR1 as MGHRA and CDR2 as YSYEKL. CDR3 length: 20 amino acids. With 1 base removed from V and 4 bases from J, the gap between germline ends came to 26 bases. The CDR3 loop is CASSQGNITGTEVRGNTIYF. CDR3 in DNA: TGCGCCAGCAGCCAAGGGAACATTACGGGCACGGAGGTGAGAGGAAACACCATATATTTT.

CDR3 region: CASTLGQSSYEQYF. The CDR3 DNA follows: TGCGCCAGCACCCTGGGACAGAGCTCCTACGAGCAGTACTTC. J is TRBJ2-7 and V is TRBV5-1, with 7 positions matching TRBD1. Germline V gives CDR1 SGHRS, CDR2 YFSETQ. The CDR3 has 14 amino acids. V shed 6 bases, J shed 0 bases, and the junction held 6 bases outside the gene matches.

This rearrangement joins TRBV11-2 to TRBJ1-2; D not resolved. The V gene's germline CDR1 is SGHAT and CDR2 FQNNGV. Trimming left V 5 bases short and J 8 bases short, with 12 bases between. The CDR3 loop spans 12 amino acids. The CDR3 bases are TGTGCCAGCAGCCCGAGCCCCGGCGGCTACACCTTC. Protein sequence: CASSPSPGGYTF.

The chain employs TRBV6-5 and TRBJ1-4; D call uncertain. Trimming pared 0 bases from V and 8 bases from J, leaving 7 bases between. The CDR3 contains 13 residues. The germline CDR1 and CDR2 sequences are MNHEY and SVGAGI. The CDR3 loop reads CASSYSQWEKLFF. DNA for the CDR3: TGTGCCAGCAGTTACTCGCAGTGGGAAAAACTGTTTTTT.

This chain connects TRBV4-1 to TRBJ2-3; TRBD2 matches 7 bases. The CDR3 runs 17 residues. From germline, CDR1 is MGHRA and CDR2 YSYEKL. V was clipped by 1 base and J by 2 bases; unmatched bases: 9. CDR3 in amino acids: CASSQAGLPGFTDTQYF. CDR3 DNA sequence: TGCGCCAGCAGCCAAGCGGGACTACCTGGATTCACAGATACGCAGTATTTT.